This entry features one T cell receptor beta chain sequence. Its antigen remains unidentified. This entry is derived from a study of beta chain features in type 1 diabetes. The CDR3 runs to 14 residues. Germline V gene lookup returns CDR1 KGHSH and CDR2 LQKENI. Trimming took off 4 bases at V and 4 bases at J, with 13 bases between the two ends. Naive, central memory, regulatory and stem cell-like memory cells within the CD4+ compartment were sorted using CD45RO/CCR7/CD25/CD127/CD95/CD27. Notes on the study in general: Researchers could not determine here whether HLA type influences TCRB rearrangement. Shorter templates may be favored by PCR, equally so in patients and controls. Insertion counts at VDJ junctions were lower in type 1 diabetes patients, who also showed more deletions there. In every one of the four CD4+ subsets, TCRB CDR3s were moderately but significantly shorter in Type 1 diabetes patients.

Every isolated RNA sample was fully reverse transcribed, so sequencing captured expressed TCRB transcripts. Profiling relied on immunoSEQ multiplex PCR, and the TCRdb table lists in-frame clones only, not all of them. Seen here are roughly 100,000 clones, 28% observed once, and the top ten hold about 0.49%. Sequenced sample: central memory CD4+ T cells from blood. The rearrangement joins TRBV18 to TRBJ1-1; D uncertain. This sequence was found in a woman under 30 with type 1 diabetes. The CDR3 sequence: CASSLRPEGTEAFF. The CDR3 DNA is TGTGCCAGCTCACTCAGGCCTGAGGGCACTGAAGCTTTCTTT.